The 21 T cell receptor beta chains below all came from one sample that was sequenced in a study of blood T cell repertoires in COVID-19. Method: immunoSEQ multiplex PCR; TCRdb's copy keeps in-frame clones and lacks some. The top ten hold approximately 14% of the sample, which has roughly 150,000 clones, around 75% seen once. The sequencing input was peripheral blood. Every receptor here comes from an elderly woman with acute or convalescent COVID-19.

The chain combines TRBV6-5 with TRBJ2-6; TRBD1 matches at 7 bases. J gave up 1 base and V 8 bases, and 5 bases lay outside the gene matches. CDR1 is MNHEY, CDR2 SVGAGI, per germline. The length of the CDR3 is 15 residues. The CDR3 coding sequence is TGTGCCAGCCAACCACAGGGGTCTGGGGCCAACGTCCTGACTTTC. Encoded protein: CASQPQGSGANVLTF.

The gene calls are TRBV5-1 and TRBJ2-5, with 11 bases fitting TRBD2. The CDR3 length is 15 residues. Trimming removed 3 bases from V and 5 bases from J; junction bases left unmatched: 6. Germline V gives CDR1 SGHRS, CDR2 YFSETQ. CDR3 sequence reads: CASSSVAGGPETQYF. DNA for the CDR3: TGCGCCAGCAGCTCGGTAGCGGGGGGGCCGGAGACCCAGTACTTC.

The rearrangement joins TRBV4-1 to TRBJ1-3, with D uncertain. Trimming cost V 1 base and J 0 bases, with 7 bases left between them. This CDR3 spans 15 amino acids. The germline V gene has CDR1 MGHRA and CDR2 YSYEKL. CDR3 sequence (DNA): TGCGCCAGCAGCCAAGTCGTGAGCTCTGGAAACACCATATATTTT. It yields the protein CASSQVVSSGNTIYF.

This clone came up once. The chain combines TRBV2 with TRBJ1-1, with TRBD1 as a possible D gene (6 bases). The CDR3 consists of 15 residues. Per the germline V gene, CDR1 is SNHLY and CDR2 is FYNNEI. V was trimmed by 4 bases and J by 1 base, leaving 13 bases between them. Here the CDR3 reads CASSVLRTANTEAFF. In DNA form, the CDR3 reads TGTGCCAGCAGTGTACTGAGGACAGCGAACACTGAAGCTTTCTTT.

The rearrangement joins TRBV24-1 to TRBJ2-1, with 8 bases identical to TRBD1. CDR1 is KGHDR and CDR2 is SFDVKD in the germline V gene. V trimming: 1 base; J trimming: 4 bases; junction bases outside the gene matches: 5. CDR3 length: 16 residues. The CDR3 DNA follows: TGTGCCACCAGTGATTTCCGACAGGGGAATTACAATGAGCAGTTCTTC. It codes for CATSDFRQGNYNEQFF.

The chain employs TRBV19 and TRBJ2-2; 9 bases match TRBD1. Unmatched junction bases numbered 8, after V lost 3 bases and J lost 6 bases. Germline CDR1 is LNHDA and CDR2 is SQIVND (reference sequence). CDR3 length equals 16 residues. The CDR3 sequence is CASSIRTGAVPGELFF. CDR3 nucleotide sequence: TGTGCCAGTAGTATTAGGACAGGGGCCGTACCCGGGGAGCTGTTTTTT.

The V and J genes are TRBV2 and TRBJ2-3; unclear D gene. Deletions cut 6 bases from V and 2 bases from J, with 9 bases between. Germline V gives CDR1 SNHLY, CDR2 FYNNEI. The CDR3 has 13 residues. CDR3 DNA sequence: TGTGCCAGCAGGGCGAGCGCCACAGATACGCAGTATTTT. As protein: CASRASATDTQYF.

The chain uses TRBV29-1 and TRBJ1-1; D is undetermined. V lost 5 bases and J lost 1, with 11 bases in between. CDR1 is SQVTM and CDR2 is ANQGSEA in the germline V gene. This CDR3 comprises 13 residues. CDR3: CSVMPETNTEAFF. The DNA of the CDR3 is TGCAGCGTTATGCCGGAGACGAACACTGAAGCTTTCTTT.

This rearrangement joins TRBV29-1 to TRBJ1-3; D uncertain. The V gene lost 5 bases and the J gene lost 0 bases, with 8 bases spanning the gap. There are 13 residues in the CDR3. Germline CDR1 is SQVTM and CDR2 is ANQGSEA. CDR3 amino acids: CSVPGLSGNTIYF. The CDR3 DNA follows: TGCAGCGTTCCTGGACTCTCTGGAAACACCATATATTTT.

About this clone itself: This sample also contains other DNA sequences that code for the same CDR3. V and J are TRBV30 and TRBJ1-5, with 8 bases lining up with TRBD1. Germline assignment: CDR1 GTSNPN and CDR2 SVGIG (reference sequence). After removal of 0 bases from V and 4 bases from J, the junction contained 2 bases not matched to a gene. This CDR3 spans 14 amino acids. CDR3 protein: CAWSVGQGNQPQHF. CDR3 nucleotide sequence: TGTGCCTGGAGTGTTGGACAGGGAAATCAGCCCCAGCATTTT.

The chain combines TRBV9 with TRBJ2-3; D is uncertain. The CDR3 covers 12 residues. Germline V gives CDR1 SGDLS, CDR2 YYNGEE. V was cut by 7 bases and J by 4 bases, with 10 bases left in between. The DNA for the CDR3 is TGTGCCAGCGCCCCTCTATCAGATACGCAGTATTTT. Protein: CASAPLSDTQYF.

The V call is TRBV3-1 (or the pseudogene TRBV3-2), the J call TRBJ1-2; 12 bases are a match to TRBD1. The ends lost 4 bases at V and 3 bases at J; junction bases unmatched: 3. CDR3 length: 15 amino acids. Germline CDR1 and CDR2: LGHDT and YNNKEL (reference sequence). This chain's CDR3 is CASSRDRGRDYGYTF. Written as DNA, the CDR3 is TGTGCCAGCAGCCGGGACAGGGGGCGGGACTATGGCTACACCTTC.

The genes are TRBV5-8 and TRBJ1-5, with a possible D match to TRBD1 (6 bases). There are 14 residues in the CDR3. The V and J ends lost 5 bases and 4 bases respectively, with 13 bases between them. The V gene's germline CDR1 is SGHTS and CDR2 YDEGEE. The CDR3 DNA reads TGTGCCAGCAGATCTTGGCAGGGGAATCAGCCCCAGCATTTT. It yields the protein CASRSWQGNQPQHF.

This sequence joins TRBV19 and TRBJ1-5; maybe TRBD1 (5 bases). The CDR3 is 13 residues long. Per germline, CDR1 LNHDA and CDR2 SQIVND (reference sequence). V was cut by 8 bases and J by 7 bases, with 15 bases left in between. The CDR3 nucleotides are TGTGCCAGTTCCTGGAGGGCAGGGCAGCCCCAGCATTTT. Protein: CASSWRAGQPQHF.

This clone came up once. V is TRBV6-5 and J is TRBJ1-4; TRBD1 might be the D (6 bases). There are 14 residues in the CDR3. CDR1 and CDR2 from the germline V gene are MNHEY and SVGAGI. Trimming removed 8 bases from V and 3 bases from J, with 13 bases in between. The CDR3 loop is CASRIQGSNEKLFF. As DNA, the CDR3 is TGTGCCAGCCGGATACAGGGCTCTAATGAAAAACTGTTTTTT.

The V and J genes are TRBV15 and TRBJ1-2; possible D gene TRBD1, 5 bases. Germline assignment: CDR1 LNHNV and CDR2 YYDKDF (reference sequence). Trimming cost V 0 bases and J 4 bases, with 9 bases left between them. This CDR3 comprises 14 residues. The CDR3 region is CATSREGQGYGYTF. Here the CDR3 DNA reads TGTGCCACCAGCAGAGAGGGTCAGGGCTATGGCTACACCTTC.

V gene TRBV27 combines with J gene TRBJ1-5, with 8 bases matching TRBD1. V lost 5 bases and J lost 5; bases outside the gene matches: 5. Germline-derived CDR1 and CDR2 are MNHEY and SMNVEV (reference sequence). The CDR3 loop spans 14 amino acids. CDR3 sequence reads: CASSAGTGYQPQHF. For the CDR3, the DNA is TGTGCCAGCAGTGCCGGGACAGGATATCAGCCCCAGCATTTT.

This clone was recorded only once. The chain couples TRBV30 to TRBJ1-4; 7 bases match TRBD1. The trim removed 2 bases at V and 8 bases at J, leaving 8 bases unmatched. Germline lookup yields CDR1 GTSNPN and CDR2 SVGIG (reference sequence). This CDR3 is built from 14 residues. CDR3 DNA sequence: TGTGCCTGGAGTCACGACAGGGTTGGCGAAAAACTGTTTTTT. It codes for CAWSHDRVGEKLFF. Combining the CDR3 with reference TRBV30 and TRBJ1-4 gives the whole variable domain SQTIHQWPATLVQPVGSPLSLECTVEGTSNPNLYWYRQAAGRGLQLLFYSVGIGQISSEVPQNLSASRPQDRQFILSSKKLLLSDSGFYLCAWSHDRVGEKLFFGSGTQLSVL.

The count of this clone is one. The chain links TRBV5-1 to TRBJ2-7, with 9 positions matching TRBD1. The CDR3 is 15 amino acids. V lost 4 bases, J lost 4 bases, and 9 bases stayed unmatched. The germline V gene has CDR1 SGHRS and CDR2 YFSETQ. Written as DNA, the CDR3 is TGCGCCAGCAGCACCGGGACAGGGCTTCAATACGAGCAGTACTTC. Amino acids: CASSTGTGLQYEQYF.

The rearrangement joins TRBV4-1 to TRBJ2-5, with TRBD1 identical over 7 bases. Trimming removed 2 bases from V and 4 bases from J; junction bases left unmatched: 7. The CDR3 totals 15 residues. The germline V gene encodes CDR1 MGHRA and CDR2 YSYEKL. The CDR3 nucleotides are TGCGCCAGCAGCCAACCGGGACAGAGAAGAGAGACCCAGTACTTC. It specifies CASSQPGQRRETQYF.

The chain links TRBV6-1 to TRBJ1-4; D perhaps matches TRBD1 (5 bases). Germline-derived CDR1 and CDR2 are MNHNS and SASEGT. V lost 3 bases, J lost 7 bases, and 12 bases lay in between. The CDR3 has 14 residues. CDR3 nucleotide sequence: TGTGCCAGCAGTGATCTACAGGTCGGTGAAAAACTGTTTTTT. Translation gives CASSDLQVGEKLFF.